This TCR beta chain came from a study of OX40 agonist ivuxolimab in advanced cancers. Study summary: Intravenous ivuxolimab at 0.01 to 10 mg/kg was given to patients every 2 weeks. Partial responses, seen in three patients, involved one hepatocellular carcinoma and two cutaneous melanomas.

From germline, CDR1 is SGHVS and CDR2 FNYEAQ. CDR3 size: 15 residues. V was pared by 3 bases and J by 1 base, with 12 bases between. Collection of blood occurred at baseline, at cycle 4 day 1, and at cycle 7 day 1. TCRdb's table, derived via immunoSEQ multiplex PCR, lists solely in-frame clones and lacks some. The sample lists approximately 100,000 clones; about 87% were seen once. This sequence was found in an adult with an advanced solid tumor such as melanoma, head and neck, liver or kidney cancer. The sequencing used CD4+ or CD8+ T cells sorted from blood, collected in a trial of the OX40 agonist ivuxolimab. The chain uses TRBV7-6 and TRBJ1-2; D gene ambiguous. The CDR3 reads CASSFGSNVNYGYTF. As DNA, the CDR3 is TGTGCCAGCAGCTTCGGCTCGAACGTTAACTATGGCTACACCTTC.